The rows below give T cell receptor beta chains drawn from one sample of a study of T cells in tuberculosis. Generated by immunoSEQ multiplex PCR, the TCRdb table keeps only in-frame clones and is missing some. The sample lists nearly 35,000 clones; roughly 90% were seen once. Sequencing was performed on PBMCs. These receptors were collected from a donor between 5 and 29 years old with latent tuberculosis or without tuberculosis infection. The CDR3 runs from the conserved cysteine through the conserved F or W. D genes are given only for firm matches. Some rows mark clone size as missing; the rest say once, few, many or name a class of expanded clone.

v_call	j_call	d_call	clone_size	cdr3_length	cdr3_nt	cdr3_aa
TRBV9	TRBJ2-1	TRBD2	once	15	TGTGCCAGCAGCCCCTGGCGGGGGGCCTACAATGAGCAGTTCTTC	CASSPWRGAYNEQFF
TRBV5-8	TRBJ1-5	-	-	15	TGTGCCAGCAGCTTGGAGGGGGACAGCAATCAGCCCCAGCATTTT	CASSLEGDSNQPQHF
TRBV4-2	TRBJ1-1	-	-	16	TGTGCCAGCAGCCAAGACCAGGGGTCTCCGAACACTGAAGCTTTCTTT	CASSQDQGSPNTEAFF
TRBV4-2	TRBJ2-5	TRBD2	-	15	TGTGCCAGCAGCCAATTTGGCGGGAGGCAAGAGACCCAGTACTTC	CASSQFGGRQETQYF
TRBV7-9	TRBJ1-4	-	-	17	TGTGCCAGCAGCTTAAGCCGACTAGGGCATTCGGGTGAAAAACTGTTTTTT	CASSLSRLGHSGEKLFF
TRBV5-1	TRBJ2-2	-	-	16	TGCGCCAGCATCCTTTCCCCTACTAGTTACACCGGGGAGCTGTTTTTT	CASILSPTSYTGELFF
TRBV18	TRBJ2-5	-	-	12	TGTGCCAGCTCACCTCGAGGTGAGACCCAGTACTTC	CASSPRGETQYF
TRBV6-5	TRBJ1-4	TRBD1	-	14	TGTGCCAGCAGCCTCGGACAGGGGGAGGCAAAACTGTTTTTT	CASSLGQGEAKLFF
TRBV28	TRBJ2-3	-	-	16	TGTGCCAGCAGACGTTTAGGGGTCCCAACCACAGATACGCAGTATTTT	CASRRLGVPTTDTQYF
TRBV7-2	TRBJ2-7	TRBD1	-	11	TGTGCCAGCAGCTCGGGACAGCTCTATTACTTC	CASSSGQLYYF
TRBV28	TRBJ1-4	TRBD1	-	16	TGTGCCAGCTTTACCCCTCAGGGGGCGTTAACTGAAAAACTGTTTTTT	CASFTPQGALTEKLFF
TRBV5-1	TRBJ2-7	TRBD1	-	15	TGCGCCAGCAGCGGAAGACCGGGACAGCCATACGAGCAGTACTTC	CASSGRPGQPYEQYF